Described below is a single T cell receptor beta chain sequence and its context. The entry originates in a study of OX40 agonist ivuxolimab in advanced cancers. The method was immunoSEQ multiplex PCR; TCRdb's version includes in-frame clones alone and lacks a portion of them. The sample carries some 60,000 clones, 70% to 90% recorded once. V gave up 6 bases and J gave up 6 bases, with 32 bases separating them. CDR1 and CDR2 (germline): LNHDA, SQIVND (reference sequence). This CDR3 is 19 amino acids long. The sequencing here drew on CD4+ or CD8+ T cells sorted from blood, taken in a trial of the OX40 agonist ivuxolimab. This chain links TRBV19 with TRBJ1-2; D is ambiguous. This receptor was obtained from an adult with an advanced solid tumor such as melanoma, head and neck, liver or kidney cancer. The CDR3 nucleotides are TGTGCCAGTAGGTTAAATAGGTTGGGTTCAGTGGGGTCCTCGGATGGCTACACCTTC. Amino acid sequence: CASRLNRLGSVGSSDGYTF.